This T cell receptor beta chain is from a study of vaccination and CD4 T cells after COVID-19. With the Oncomine TCR Beta short-read assay, DNA from cultured CD4+ T cells was sequenced. MiXCR, run by TCRdb on the PCR reads, gives a single entry per CDR3 protein. The table includes under 13,000 distinct CDR3 sequences, around 41% detected once. As regards this clonotype: No antigen is known for it.

V dropped 4 bases and J dropped 3 bases, with 9 bases sitting between them. The CDR3 runs 13 residues. In germline, CDR1 is LGHNA, CDR2 YNFKEQ. Treatment denoted: approximately nine-day PBMC culture with coronavirus spike peptide pools or control peptides (ViraFEST assay). The rearrangement joins TRBV4-2 to TRBJ1-1; D is unclear. The sequencing used CD4+ T cells from blood, cultured in vitro, collected after SARS-CoV-2 vaccination. The sequence was collected from a human donor who had recovered from COVID-19. The CDR3 is CASSPPGDTEAFF. The CDR3 DNA reads as TGTGCCAGCAGCCCACCCGGGGACACTGAAGCTTTCTTT.